This TCR beta chain was identified in a study of T cell responses to AZD1222 COVID-19 vaccine. Trimming took 0 bases from V and 1 from J, leaving 11 bases between them. This CDR3 contains 16 residues. Germline-derived CDR1 and CDR2 are SGHRS and YFSETQ. Sequencing used immunoSEQ multiplex PCR; TCRdb keeps in-frame clones, though not all of them. The table has 150,000 to 200,000 clones, 80% to 90% seen once. The chain carries TRBV5-1 and TRBJ2-4; maybe TRBD1 (6 bases). This clonotype was obtained from an adult in good health. This material consisted of peripheral blood, taken on day 0 of MenACWY control vaccination. CDR3 nucleotide sequence: TGCGCCAGCAGCTTGGGGCAGGGGATGGCCAAAAACATTCAGTACTTC. This codes for CASSLGQGMAKNIQYF.